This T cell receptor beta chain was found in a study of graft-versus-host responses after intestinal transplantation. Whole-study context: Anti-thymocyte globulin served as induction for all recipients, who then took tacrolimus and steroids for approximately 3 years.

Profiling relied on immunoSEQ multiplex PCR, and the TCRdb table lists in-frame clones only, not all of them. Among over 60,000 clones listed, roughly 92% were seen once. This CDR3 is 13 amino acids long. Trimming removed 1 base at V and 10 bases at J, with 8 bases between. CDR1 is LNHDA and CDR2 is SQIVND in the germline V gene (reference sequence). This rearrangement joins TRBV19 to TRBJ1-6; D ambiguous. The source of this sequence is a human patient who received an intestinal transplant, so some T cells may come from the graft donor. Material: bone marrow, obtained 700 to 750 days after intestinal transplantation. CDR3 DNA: TGTGCCAGTAGTATAGGGGAGCGCTCACCCCTCCACTTT. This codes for CASSIGERSPLHF.